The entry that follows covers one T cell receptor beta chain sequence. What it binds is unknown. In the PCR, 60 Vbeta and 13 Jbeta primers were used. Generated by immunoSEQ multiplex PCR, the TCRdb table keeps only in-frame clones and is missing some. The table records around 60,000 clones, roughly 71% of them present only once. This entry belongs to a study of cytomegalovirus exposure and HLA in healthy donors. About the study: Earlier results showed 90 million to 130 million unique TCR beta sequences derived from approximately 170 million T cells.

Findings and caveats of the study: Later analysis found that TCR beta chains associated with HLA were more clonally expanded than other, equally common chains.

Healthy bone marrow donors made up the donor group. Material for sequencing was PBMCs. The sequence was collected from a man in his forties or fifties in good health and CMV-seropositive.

The CDR3 here is CAWSGGTGFYNEQFF. In nucleotides, the CDR3 is TGTGCCTGGAGTGGAGGTACAGGTTTTTACAATGAGCAGTTCTTC. The chain combines TRBV30 with TRBJ2-1; D possibly corresponds to TRBD1 (5 bases). The CDR3 covers 15 residues. CDR1 is GTSNPN and CDR2 is SVGIG in the germline V gene (reference sequence). Between the trimmed V and J ends, which lost 1 base and 4 bases, there was a span of 14 bases.